This T cell receptor beta chain was observed in a study of shared clonotypes between healthy human individuals. Overall study findings and caveats: Only blood underwent sampling, and tissue repertoires likely differ. Among a few donors, roughly 5% of naive CD4 clonotypes were found in common.

This clone was counted a single time. The antigen is not known. Libraries were prepared by immunoSEQ multiplex PCR; TCRdb keeps only in-frame clonotypes and omits some of them. The sample records 1.4 million or so clones, 97% to 99% being singletons. The study drew its donors from healthy HIV-negative adults without recent acute infections or vaccinations. The CDR3 covers 15 residues. The J segment lost 1 base and the V segment lost 5 bases, leaving 5 bases of the junction unmatched. CDR1 is SGHAT, CDR2 FQDESV, per germline (reference sequence). This rearrangement joins TRBV11-1 to TRBJ1-3; 7 bases fit TRBD1. This TCR came from a man aged 30 to 39 in good health. Sequenced input: naive CD4+ T cells sorted from blood. Subset indicated: CD45RA+ positively selected. The CDR3 protein is CASSGGQFSGNTIYF. The CDR3 nucleotides read TGTGCCAGCAGCGGGGGACAGTTTTCTGGAAACACCATATATTTT.